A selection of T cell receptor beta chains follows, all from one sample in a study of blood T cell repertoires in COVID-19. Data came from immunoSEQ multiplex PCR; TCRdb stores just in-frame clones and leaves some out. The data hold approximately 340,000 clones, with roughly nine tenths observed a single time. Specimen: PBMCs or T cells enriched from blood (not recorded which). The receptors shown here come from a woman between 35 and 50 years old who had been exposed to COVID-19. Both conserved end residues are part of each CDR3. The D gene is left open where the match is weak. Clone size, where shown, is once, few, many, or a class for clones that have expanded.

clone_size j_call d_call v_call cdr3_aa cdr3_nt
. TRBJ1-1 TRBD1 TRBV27 CASSPLTGVETEAFF TGTGCCAGCAGTCCATTGACAGGGGTGGAAACTGAAGCTTTCTTT
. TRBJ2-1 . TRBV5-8 CASSLGASRGEQFF TGTGCCAGCAGCTTGGGGGCTTCGAGGGGGGAGCAGTTCTTC
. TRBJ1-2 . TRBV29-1 CSVDARGNYGYTF TGCAGCGTTGATGCCCGGGGGAACTATGGCTACACCTTC
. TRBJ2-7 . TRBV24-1 CATSDLREREQYF TGTGCCACCAGTGATTTGCGGGAACGGGAGCAGTACTTC
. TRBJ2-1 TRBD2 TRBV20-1 CSASTQGGGAGDEQFF TGCAGTGCTAGTACGCAAGGCGGGGGGGCGGGCGATGAGCAGTTCTTC
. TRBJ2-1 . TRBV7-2 CASSLDFAGEQFF TGTGCCAGCAGCTTGGACTTTGCCGGTGAGCAGTTCTTC
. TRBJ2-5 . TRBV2 CASSLIRTQETQYF TGTGCCAGCAGTCTCATAAGAACTCAAGAGACCCAGTACTTC
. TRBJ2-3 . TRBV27 CASSSPGLPRDTQYF TGTGCCAGCAGTTCTCCGGGACTCCCTAGGGATACGCAGTATTTT
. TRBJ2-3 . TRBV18 CASSRGYNPTDTQYF TGTGCCAGCTCACGGGGCTACAACCCCACAGATACGCAGTATTTT
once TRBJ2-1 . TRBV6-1 CASSEALTGYNEQFF TGTGCCAGCAGTGAAGCGCTTACGGGGTACAATGAGCAGTTCTTC
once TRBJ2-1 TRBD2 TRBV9 CASSPTSGGYNEQFF TGTGCCAGCAGCCCGACTAGCGGGGGATACAATGAGCAGTTCTTC
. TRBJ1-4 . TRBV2 CASTQGRGSNEKLFF TGTGCCAGCACCCAAGGGAGGGGATCGAATGAAAAACTGTTTTTT
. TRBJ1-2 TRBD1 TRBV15 CATSRGQGVANYGYTF TGTGCCACCAGCAGAGGACAGGGAGTTGCTAACTATGGCTACACCTTC
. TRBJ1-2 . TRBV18 CASSPIGEANYGYTF TGTGCCAGCTCACCAATCGGGGAAGCTAACTATGGCTACACCTTC
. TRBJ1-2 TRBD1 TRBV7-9 CASSSADRAFTLGHGYTF TGTGCCAGCAGCTCAGCGGACAGGGCGTTCACCCTCGGCCATGGCTACACCTTC
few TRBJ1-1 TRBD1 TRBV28 CASSAKLTGFNTEAFF TGTGCCAGCAGTGCAAAATTGACAGGGTTTAACACTGAAGCTTTCTTT
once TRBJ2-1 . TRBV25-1 CASSEPGKNEQFF TGTGCCAGCAGTGAACCGGGGAAGAATGAGCAGTTCTTC
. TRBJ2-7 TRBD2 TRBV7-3 CASSPRGLAGGLRSYEQYF TGTGCCAGCAGCCCCAGGGGACTAGCGGGGGGCCTACGCTCCTACGAGCAGTACTTC
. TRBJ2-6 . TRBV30 CAWSLSGANVLTF TGTGCCTGGAGTTTATCTGGGGCCAACGTCCTGACTTTC
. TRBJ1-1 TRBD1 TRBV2 CASKGQGPEAFF TGTGCCAGCAAGGGACAGGGTCCTGAAGCTTTCTTT
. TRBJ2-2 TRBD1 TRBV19 CASSTSDRRTGVGGELFF TGTGCCAGTAGTACTTCCGACCGCCGGACAGGGGTCGGCGGGGAGCTGTTTTTT
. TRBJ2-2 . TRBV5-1 CASSLGSAGELFF TGCGCCAGCAGCTTGGGTAGCGCCGGGGAGCTGTTTTTT
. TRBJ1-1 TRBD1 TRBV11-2 CASSLVGQGNTEAFF TGTGCCAGCAGCTTAGTGGGACAGGGGAACACTGAAGCTTTCTTT
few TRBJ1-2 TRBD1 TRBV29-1 CSVEDRDRGLYGYTF TGCAGCGTTGAAGATCGGGACAGGGGGCTCTATGGCTACACCTTC
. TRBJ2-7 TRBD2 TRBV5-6 CASSFIGGSSYEQYF TGTGCCAGCAGCTTCATCGGGGGGTCCTCCTACGAGCAGTACTTC
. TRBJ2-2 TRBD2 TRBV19 CASSIDRGGDGTGELFF TGTGCCAGTAGTATAGATCGGGGAGGGGACGGCACCGGGGAGCTGTTTTTT
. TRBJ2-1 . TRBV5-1 CASSRTTNEQFF TGCGCCAGCAGCCGCACTACAAATGAGCAGTTCTTC
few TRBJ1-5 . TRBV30 CAWSVQGGGGNQPQHF TGTGCCTGGAGTGTACAGGGTGGAGGTGGCAATCAGCCCCAGCATTTT
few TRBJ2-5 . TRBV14 CASSRRERFETQYF TGTGCCAGCAGCCGACGGGAGAGGTTTGAGACCCAGTACTTC
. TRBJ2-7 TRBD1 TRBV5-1 CASSPGTGISYEQYF TGCGCCAGCAGCCCGGGGACAGGGATCTCCTACGAGCAGTACTTC
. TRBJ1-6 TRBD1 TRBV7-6 CASSLKGQGASPLHF TGTGCCAGCAGCTTAAAGGGACAGGGGGCTTCACCCCTCCACTTT
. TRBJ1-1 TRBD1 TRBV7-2 CASSSGTGRYNTEAFF TGTGCCAGCAGCTCCGGGACAGGGAGGTATAACACTGAAGCTTTCTTT
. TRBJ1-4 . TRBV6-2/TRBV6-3 CASIPAAGKKLFF TGTGCCAGCATCCCAGCGGCGGGGAAAAAACTGTTTTTT
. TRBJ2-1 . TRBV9 CASSVEWAGTNEQFF TGTGCCAGCAGCGTAGAATGGGCCGGCACCAATGAGCAGTTCTTC
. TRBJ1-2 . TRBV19 CASRPLQVQYGYTF TGTGCCAGTAGACCTCTCCAGGTTCAGTATGGCTACACCTTC
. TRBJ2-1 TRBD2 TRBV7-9 CASSPARTSGGFPYNEQFF TGTGCCAGCAGCCCCGCGCGGACTAGCGGGGGGTTTCCTTACAATGAGCAGTTCTTC
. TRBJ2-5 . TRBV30 CAWCPGGQLETQYF TGTGCCTGGTGCCCCGGCGGACAGCTAGAGACCCAGTACTTC
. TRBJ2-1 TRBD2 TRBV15 CATPREGSNEQFF TGTGCCACCCCCAGGGAGGGATCCAATGAGCAGTTCTTC
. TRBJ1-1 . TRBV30 CAWRNNIRNTEAFF TGTGCCTGGAGGAACAATATCAGGAACACTGAAGCTTTCTTT
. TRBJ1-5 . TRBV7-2 CASSQLYSNQPQHF TGTGCCAGCAGCCAACTGTATAGCAATCAGCCCCAGCATTTT
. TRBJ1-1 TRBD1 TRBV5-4 CASSPPRLQGVGTEAFF TGTGCCAGCAGCCCACCCCGCCTTCAGGGGGTGGGCACTGAAGCTTTCTTT
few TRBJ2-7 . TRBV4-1 CASSQVRADEQYF TGCGCCAGCAGCCAAGTCAGGGCGGACGAGCAGTACTTC
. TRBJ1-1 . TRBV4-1 CASSQVQNTEAFF TGCGCCAGCAGCCAAGTCCAGAACACTGAAGCTTTCTTT
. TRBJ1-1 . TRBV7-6 CASSPGVGTNTEAFF TGTGCCAGCAGCCCTGGGGTAGGGACTAACACTGAAGCTTTCTTT
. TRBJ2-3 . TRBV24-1 CATEARTDTQYF TGTGCCACCGAGGCCCGGACAGATACGCAGTATTTT
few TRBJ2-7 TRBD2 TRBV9 CASSVGLAGPSYEQYF TGTGCCAGCAGCGTAGGTTTAGCGGGTCCTTCCTACGAGCAGTACTTC
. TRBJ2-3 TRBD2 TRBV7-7 CASSQGTSGTDTQYF TGTGCTAGCAGCCAGGGGACTAGCGGCACAGATACGCAGTATTTT
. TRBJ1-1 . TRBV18 CASSRRDTEAFF TGTGCCAGCTCCCGGAGGGACACTGAAGCTTTCTTT
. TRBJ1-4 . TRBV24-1 CATSEATDSLGEKLFF TGTGCCACCAGTGAAGCGACGGACAGCCTCGGGGAAAAACTGTTTTTT
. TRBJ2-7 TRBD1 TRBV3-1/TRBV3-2 CASSIRPTGLGEQYF TGTGCCAGCAGCATACGTCCGACAGGGCTAGGGGAGCAGTACTTC
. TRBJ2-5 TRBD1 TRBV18 CASSQIQGAWETQYF TGTGCCAGCTCCCAGATTCAGGGGGCATGGGAGACCCAGTACTTC
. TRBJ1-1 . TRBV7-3 CASSSGTSEAFF TGTGCCAGCAGCTCAGGGACAAGTGAAGCTTTCTTT
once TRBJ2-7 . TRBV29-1 CSVGGQGGYEQYF TGCAGCGTTGGAGGGCAGGGAGGCTACGAGCAGTACTTC
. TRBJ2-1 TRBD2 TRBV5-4 CASSPRLAGESYNEQFF TGTGCCAGCAGCCCCAGGCTAGCGGGAGAATCCTACAATGAGCAGTTCTTC
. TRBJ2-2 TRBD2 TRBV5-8 CASSSSSGMVTGELFF TGTGCCAGCAGCTCCTCGAGCGGGATGGTGACCGGGGAGCTGTTTTTT